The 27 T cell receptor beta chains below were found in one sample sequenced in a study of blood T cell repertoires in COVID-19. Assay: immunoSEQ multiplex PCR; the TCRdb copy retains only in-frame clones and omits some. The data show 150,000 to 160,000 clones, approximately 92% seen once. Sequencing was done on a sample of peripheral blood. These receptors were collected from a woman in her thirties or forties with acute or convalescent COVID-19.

CDR3 in DNA: TGTGCCAGCAGGGGACAGGGCACATCCTACTCTGGGGCCAACGTCCTGACTTTC. Its translation: CASRGQGTSYSGANVLTF. The chain links TRBV11-2 to TRBJ2-6; TRBD1 agrees at 9 bases. Germline V gene sequence: CDR1 SGHAT, CDR2 FQNNGV. The J segment lost 0 bases and the V segment lost 6 bases, leaving 9 bases of the junction unmatched. CDR3 length equals 18 residues.

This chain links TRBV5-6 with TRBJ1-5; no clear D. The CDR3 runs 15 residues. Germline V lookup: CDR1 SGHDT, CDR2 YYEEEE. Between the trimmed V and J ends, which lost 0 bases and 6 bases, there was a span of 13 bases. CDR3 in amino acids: CASSLGRTAPQPQHF. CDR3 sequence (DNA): TGTGCCAGCAGCTTGGGACGCACAGCCCCTCAGCCCCAGCATTTT. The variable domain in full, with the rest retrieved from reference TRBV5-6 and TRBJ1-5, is DAGVTQSPTHLIKTRGQQVTLRCSPKSGHDTVSWYQQALGQGPQFIFQYYEEEERQRGNFPDRFSGHQFPNYSSELNVNALLLGDSALYLCASSLGRTAPQPQHFGDGTRLSIL.

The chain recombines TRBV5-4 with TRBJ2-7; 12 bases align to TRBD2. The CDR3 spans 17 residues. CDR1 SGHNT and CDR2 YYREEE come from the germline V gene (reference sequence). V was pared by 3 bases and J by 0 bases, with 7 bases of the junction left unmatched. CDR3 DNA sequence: TGTGCCAGCAGCTCCGGACTAGCGGGGCCGAGCTCCTACGAGCAGTACTTC. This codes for CASSSGLAGPSSYEQYF. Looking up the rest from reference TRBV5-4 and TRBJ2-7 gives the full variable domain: ETGVTQSPTHLIKTRGQQVTLRCSSQSGHNTVSWYQQALGQGPQFIFQYYREEENGRGNFPPRFSGLQFPNYSSELNVNALELDDSALYLCASSSGLAGPSSYEQYFGPGTRLTVT.

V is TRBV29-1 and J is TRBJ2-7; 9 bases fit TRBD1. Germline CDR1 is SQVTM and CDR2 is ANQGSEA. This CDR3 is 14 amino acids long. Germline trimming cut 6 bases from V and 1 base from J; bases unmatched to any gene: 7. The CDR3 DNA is TGCAGCGTCGCGGGACAGGGATTTTCCTACGAGCAGTACTTC. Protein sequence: CSVAGQGFSYEQYF.

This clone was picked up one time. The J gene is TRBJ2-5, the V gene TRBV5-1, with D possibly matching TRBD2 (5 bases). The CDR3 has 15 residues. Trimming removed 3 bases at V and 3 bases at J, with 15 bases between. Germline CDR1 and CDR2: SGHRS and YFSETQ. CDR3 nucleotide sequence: TGCGCCAGCAGCTACGGACCGACGAGGGAAGAGACCCAGTACTTC. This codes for CASSYGPTREETQYF.

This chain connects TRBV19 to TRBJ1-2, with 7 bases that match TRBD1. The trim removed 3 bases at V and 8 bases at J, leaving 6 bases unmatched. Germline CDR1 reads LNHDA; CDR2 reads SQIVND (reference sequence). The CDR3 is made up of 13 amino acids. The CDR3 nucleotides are TGTGCCAGTAGTATCGCGACAGGGTTCGGCTACACCTTC. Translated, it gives CASSIATGFGYTF.

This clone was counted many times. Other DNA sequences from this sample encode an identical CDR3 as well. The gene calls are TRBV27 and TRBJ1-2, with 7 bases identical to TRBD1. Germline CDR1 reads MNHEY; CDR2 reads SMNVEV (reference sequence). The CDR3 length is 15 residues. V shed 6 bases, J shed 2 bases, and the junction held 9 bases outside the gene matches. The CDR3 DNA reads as TGTGCCAGCAGAAAAAAGGGACAGAGGAACTATGGCTACACCTTC. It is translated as CASRKKGQRNYGYTF.

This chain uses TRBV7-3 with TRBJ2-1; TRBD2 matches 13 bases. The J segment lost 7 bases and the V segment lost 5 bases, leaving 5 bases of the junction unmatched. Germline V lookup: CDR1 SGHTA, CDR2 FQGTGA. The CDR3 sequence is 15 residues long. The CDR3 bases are TGTGCCAGCAGCCCCAGGACTAGCGGGAGTAATGAGCAGTTCTTC. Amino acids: CASSPRTSGSNEQFF.

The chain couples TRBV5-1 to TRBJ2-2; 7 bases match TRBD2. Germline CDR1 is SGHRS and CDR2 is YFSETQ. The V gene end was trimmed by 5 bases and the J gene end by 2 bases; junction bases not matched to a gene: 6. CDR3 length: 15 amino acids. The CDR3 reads CASSRLAANTGELFF. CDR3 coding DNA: TGCGCCAGCAGTCGGCTAGCGGCAAACACCGGGGAGCTGTTTTTT.

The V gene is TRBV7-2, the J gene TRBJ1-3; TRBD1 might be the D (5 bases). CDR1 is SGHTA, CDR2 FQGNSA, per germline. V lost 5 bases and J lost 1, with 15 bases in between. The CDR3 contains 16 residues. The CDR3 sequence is CASSRLFQGSGNTIYF. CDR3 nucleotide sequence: TGTGCCAGCAGCCGTTTGTTTCAGGGATCTGGAAACACCATATATTTT. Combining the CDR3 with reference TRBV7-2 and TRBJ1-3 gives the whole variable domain GAGVSQSPSNKVTEKGKDVELRCDPISGHTALYWYRQSLGQGLEFLIYFQGNSAPDKSGLPSDRFSAERTGGSVSTLTIQRTQQEDSAVYLCASSRLFQGSGNTIYFGEGSWLTVV.

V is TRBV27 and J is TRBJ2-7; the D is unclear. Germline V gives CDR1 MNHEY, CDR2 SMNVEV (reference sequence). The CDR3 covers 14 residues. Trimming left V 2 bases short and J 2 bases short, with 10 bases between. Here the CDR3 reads CASSLGPGPYEQYF. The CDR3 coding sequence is TGTGCCAGCAGTTTAGGTCCAGGTCCCTACGAGCAGTACTTC.

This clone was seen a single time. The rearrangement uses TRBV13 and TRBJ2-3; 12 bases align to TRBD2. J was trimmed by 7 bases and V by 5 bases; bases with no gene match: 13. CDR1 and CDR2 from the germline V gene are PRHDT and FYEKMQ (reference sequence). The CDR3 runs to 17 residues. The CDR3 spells CASSIGLAGPDGNTQYF. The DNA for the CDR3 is TGTGCCAGCAGCATTGGACTAGCGGGGCCCGACGGTAATACGCAGTATTTT.

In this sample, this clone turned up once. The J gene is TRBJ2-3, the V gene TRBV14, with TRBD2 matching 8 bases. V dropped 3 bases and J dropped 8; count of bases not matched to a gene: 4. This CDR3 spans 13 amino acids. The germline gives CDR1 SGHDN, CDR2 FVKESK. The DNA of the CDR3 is TGTGCCAGCAGCCACGGGGGGGCTGGTACGCAGTATTTT. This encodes CASSHGGAGTQYF.

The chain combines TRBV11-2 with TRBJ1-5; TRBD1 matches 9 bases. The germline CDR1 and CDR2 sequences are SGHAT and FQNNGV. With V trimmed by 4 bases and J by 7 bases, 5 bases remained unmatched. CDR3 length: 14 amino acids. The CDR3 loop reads CASSSTGGGQPQHF. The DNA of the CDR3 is TGTGCCAGCAGCTCCACAGGGGGCGGACAGCCCCAGCATTTT.

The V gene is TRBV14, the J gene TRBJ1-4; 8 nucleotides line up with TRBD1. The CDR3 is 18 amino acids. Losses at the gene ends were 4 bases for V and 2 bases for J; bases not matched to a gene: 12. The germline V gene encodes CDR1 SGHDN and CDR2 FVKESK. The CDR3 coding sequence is TGTGCCAGCAGCCGGACAGGGAATCTCTTAGGGACTAATGAAAAACTGTTTTTT. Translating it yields CASSRTGNLLGTNEKLFF.

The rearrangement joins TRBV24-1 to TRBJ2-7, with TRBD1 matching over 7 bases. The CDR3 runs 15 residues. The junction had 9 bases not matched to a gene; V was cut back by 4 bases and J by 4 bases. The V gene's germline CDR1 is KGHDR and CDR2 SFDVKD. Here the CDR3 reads CATSERIGTVYEQYF. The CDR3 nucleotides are TGTGCCACCAGTGAAAGAATCGGGACAGTATACGAGCAGTACTTC.

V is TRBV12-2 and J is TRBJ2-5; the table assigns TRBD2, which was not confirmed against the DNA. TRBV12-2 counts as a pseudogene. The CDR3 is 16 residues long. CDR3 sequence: CASRFLTSGDKETQYF. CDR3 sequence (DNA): TGTGCAAGTCGCTTCCTGACTAGCGGGGACAAAGAGACCCAGTACTTC.

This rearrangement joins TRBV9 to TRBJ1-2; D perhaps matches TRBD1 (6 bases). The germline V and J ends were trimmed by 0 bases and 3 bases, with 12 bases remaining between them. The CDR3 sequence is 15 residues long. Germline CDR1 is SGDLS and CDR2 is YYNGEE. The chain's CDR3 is CASSVVVPGDYGYTF. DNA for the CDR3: TGTGCCAGCAGCGTAGTCGTCCCAGGGGACTATGGCTACACCTTC.

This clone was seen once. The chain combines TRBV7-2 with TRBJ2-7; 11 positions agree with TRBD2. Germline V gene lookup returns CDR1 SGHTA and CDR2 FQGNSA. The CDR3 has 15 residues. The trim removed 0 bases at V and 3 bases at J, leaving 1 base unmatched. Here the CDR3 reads CASSLASGGVYEQYF. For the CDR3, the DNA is TGTGCCAGCAGCTTAGCTAGCGGGGGGGTCTACGAGCAGTACTTC.

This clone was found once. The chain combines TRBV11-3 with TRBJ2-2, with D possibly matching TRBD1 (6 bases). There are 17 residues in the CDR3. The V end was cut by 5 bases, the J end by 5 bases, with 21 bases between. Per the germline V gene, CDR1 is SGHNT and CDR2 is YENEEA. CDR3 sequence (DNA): TGTGCCAGCAGCGTATTATTACCAGGGGCTTTTACCGGGGAGCTGTTTTTT. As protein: CASSVLLPGAFTGELFF.

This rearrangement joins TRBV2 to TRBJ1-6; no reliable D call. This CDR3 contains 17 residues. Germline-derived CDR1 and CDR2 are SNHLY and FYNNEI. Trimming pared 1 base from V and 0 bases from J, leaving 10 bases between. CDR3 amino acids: CASSEVTESSYNSPLHF. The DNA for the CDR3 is TGTGCCAGCAGTGAAGTTACAGAGAGCTCCTATAATTCACCCCTCCACTTT. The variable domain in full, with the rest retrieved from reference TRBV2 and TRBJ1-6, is EPEVTQTPSHQVTQMGQEVILRCVPISNHLYFYWYRQILGQKVEFLVSFYNNEISEKSEIFDDQFSVERPDGSNFTLKIRSTKLEDSAMYFCASSEVTESSYNSPLHFGNGTRLTVT.

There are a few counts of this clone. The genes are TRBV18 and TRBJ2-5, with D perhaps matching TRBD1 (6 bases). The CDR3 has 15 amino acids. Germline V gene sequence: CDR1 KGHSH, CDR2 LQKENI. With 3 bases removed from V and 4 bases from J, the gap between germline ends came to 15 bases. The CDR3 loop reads CASSPSQGIAETQYF. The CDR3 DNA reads TGTGCCAGCTCACCGAGCCAGGGGATTGCAGAGACCCAGTACTTC.

The CDR3 DNA reads as TGTGCCAGCACAGTACAGGGGAGGAATTCACCCCTCCACTTT. Amino acid sequence: CASTVQGRNSPLHF. This chain joins TRBV6-5 and TRBJ1-6; 7 nucleotides align to TRBD1. Looked up from germline, CDR1 is MNHEY and CDR2 is SVGAGI. V gave up 7 bases and J gave up 7 bases; unmatched junction bases: 7. This CDR3 is built from 14 residues.

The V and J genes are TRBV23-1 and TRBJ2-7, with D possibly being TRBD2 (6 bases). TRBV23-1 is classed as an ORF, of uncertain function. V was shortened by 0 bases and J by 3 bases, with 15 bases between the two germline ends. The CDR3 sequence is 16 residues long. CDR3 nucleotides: TGCGCCAGCAGTCAATCCTCCAGGGAGGAAGGCTACGAGCAGTACTTC. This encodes CASSQSSREEGYEQYF.

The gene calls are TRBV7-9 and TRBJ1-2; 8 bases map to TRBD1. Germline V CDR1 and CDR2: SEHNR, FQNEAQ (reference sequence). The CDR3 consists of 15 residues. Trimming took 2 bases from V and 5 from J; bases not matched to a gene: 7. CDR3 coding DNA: TGTGCCAGCAGCTTAAGTGACAGGGGTTCATATGGCTACACCTTC. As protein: CASSLSDRGSYGYTF. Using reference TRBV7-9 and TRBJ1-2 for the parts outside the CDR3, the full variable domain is DTGVSQNPRHKITKRGQNVTFRCDPISEHNRLYWYRQTLGQGPEFLTYFQNEAQLEKSRLLSDRFSAERPKGSFSTLEIQRTEQGDSAMYLCASSLSDRGSYGYTFGSGTRLTVV.

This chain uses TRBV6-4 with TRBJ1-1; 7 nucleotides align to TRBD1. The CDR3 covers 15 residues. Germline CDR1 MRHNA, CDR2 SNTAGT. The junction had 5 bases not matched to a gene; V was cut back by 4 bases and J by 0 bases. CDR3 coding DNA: TGTGCCAGCAGTGCAGGGACAGTGATGAACACTGAAGCTTTCTTT. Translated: CASSAGTVMNTEAFF.

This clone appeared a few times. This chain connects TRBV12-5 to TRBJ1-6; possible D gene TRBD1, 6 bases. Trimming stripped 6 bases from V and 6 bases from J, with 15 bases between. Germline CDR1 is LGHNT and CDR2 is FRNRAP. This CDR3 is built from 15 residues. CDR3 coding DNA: TGTGCTAGTGGACCCCCCGGGACACCTAATTCACCCCTCCACTTT. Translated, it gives CASGPPGTPNSPLHF.